Included here is one TCR beta chain sequence, with context. Data came from immunoSEQ multiplex PCR; TCRdb stores just in-frame clones and leaves some out. Of around 67,000 clones in the sample, approximately 85% were seen once. CDR3 length: 14 amino acids. V lost 6 bases and J 2 bases, leaving 14 bases between the germline ends. The germline CDR1 and CDR2 sequences are SQVTM and ANQGSEA. Prior autoimmune disease or systemic immunosuppression barred patients. This specimen belongs to a study of OX40 agonist ivuxolimab in advanced cancers. The J gene is TRBJ2-1, the V gene TRBV29-1; D gene unclear. This specimen consisted of CD4+ or CD8+ T cells sorted from blood, obtained in a trial of the OX40 agonist ivuxolimab. This clonotype originated in an adult with an advanced solid tumor such as melanoma, head and neck, liver or kidney cancer. The CDR3 spells CSVLTPTTYNEQFF. For the CDR3, the DNA is TGCAGCGTCCTGACTCCGACGACCTACAATGAGCAGTTCTTC.